The next 29 T cell receptor beta chains were all read from a single sample in a study of blood T cell repertoires in COVID-19 (dated by TCRdb to 2018 to 2020). Receptor libraries were prepared by the immunoSEQ multiplex PCR assay. The clones in this table, taken by TCRdb from immuneACCESS, are in-frame only. Not every clone is retained; where verified, under half of the shortfall comes from an unresolved V gene, and the cause of the rest is unknown. In this sample the table shows around 420,000 clones, over 75% of which occur a single time. The ten biggest clones cover over 2% of the sample. Sequenced input: PBMCs or T cells enriched from blood (not recorded which). These receptors were obtained from a woman aged 40 to 55 with acute COVID-19.

The chain uses TRBV6-6 and TRBJ2-1; possibly TRBD1 for D (6 bases). CDR1 MNHNY and CDR2 SVGAGI come from the germline V gene (reference sequence). The CDR3 sequence is 14 residues long. V lost 3 bases and J lost 4, with 10 bases in between. CDR3 amino acids: CASSYGTGYNEQFF. CDR3 sequence (DNA): TGTGCCAGCAGTTATGGTACAGGGTACAATGAGCAGTTCTTC.

This clone came up a few times. The V and J genes are TRBV11-2 and TRBJ2-1; D perhaps matches TRBD1 (6 bases). Germline CDR1 reads SGHAT; CDR2 reads FQNNGV. Trimming removed 5 bases at V and 4 bases at J, with 9 bases between. The CDR3 is 13 residues long. CDR3 residues: CASSPDRYNEQFF. For the CDR3, the DNA is TGTGCCAGCAGCCCAGACAGGTACAATGAGCAGTTCTTC.

V gene TRBV7-8 combines with J gene TRBJ2-5, with no clear D. V gave up 3 bases and J gave up 4 bases, with 9 bases separating them. CDR3 length: 13 amino acids. Germline V gene sequence: CDR1 SGHVS, CDR2 FQNEAQ. The CDR3 protein is CASSFSGSETQYF. CDR3 in DNA: TGTGCCAGCAGCTTTAGTGGTTCAGAGACCCAGTACTTC.

The J gene is TRBJ2-7, the V gene TRBV5-4, with 7 bases lining up with TRBD1. The CDR3 contains 15 residues. V was clipped by 4 bases and J by 1 base; unmatched bases: 8. Germline V CDR1 and CDR2: SGHNT, YYREEE (reference sequence). CDR3 sequence: CASSPEQGFSYEQYF. DNA of the CDR3: TGTGCCAGCAGCCCCGAACAGGGGTTTTCCTACGAGCAGTACTTC.

The chain recombines TRBV19 with TRBJ2-1, with D unclear. In germline, CDR1 is LNHDA, CDR2 SQIVND (reference sequence). This CDR3 has 15 residues. Trimming cost V 9 bases and J 5 bases, with 20 bases left between them. This CDR3 reads CASSPLAVGNNEQFF. In nucleotides, the CDR3 is TGTGCCAGCAGCCCCCTCGCGGTCGGCAACAATGAGCAGTTCTTC.

V and J are TRBV27 and TRBJ1-2; D may be TRBD1 (5 bases). The germline gives CDR1 MNHEY, CDR2 SMNVEV (reference sequence). Between the trimmed V and J ends, which lost 4 bases and 1 base, there was a span of 10 bases. This CDR3 is 14 amino acids long. Here the CDR3 DNA reads TGTGCCAGCAGTTCAAACAGGTTTAACTATGGCTACACCTTC. Protein sequence: CASSSNRFNYGYTF.

The chain employs TRBV9 and TRBJ1-2, with a tentative D call TRBD1 (5 bases). This CDR3 spans 16 amino acids. Trimming stripped 0 bases from V and 7 bases from J, with 19 bases between. Looked up from germline, CDR1 is SGDLS and CDR2 is YYNGEE. Here the CDR3 reads CASSVELEGGASGYTF. CDR3 sequence (DNA): TGTGCCAGCAGCGTAGAACTAGAGGGAGGGGCGAGTGGCTACACCTTC.

The chain recombines TRBV30 with TRBJ2-5, with D unclear. CDR1 is GTSNPN and CDR2 is SVGIG in the germline V gene (reference sequence). The CDR3 length is 13 residues. The V end lost 3 bases, the J end lost 1 base, and 9 bases lay between the germline ends. CDR3 DNA sequence: TGTGCCTGGAGCCTAGGCTCCCAAGAGACCCAGTACTTC. Translating gives CAWSLGSQETQYF.

This chain uses TRBV19 with TRBJ1-2; D may be TRBD1 (5 bases). Germline-derived CDR1 and CDR2 are LNHDA and SQIVND (reference sequence). This CDR3 is built from 13 residues. Between the trimmed V and J ends, which lost 6 bases and 0 bases, there was a span of 8 bases. The CDR3 nucleotides read TGTGCCAGTAGACAGGCTACTAACTATGGCTACACCTTC. Residues: CASRQATNYGYTF.

The V and J genes are TRBV30 and TRBJ2-2; perhaps TRBD1 as D (6 bases). The germline V and J ends were trimmed by 5 bases and 6 bases, with 13 bases remaining between them. Germline loops: CDR1 GTSNPN, CDR2 SVGIG (reference sequence). CDR3 length: 13 amino acids. The CDR3 here is CAWGRQVPGELFF. The CDR3 nucleotides read TGTGCCTGGGGTAGACAGGTCCCCGGGGAGCTGTTTTTT.

The rearrangement uses TRBV2 and TRBJ2-3; 10 positions agree with TRBD1. CDR1 is SNHLY and CDR2 is FYNNEI in the germline V gene. Germline trimming cut 8 bases from V and 6 bases from J; bases unmatched to any gene: 5. CDR3 length: 13 amino acids. In nucleotides, the CDR3 is TGTGCCAGCCGGACAGGGGGTCAGGATACGCAGTATTTT. Translated: CASRTGGQDTQYF.

This chain links TRBV10-3 with TRBJ1-3, with TRBD1 matching 7 bases. After removal of 1 base from V and 1 base from J, the junction contained 7 bases not matched to a gene. This CDR3 has 17 residues. In germline, CDR1 is ENHRY, CDR2 SYGVKD. The CDR3 loop reads CAISEWRRGQSGNTIYF. Here the CDR3 DNA reads TGTGCCATCAGTGAGTGGCGGAGGGGGCAGTCTGGAAACACCATATATTTT.

DNA of the CDR3: TGTGCCAGTAGATCCGGGACAGGGATTTTCCTCCACAATGAGCAGTTCTTC. It codes for CASRSGTGIFLHNEQFF. The J gene is TRBJ2-1, the V gene TRBV19; 9 nucleotides line up with TRBD1. CDR3 length: 17 amino acids. V trimming: 6 bases; J trimming: 5 bases; junction bases outside the gene matches: 14. Germline loops: CDR1 LNHDA, CDR2 SQIVND (reference sequence).

V is TRBV4-1 and J is TRBJ1-1, with TRBD1 identical over 12 bases. The CDR3 covers 14 residues. The trim removed 7 bases at V and 5 bases at J, leaving 5 bases unmatched. Germline CDR1 reads MGHRA; CDR2 reads YSYEKL. The chain's CDR3 is CASKGQGAATEAFF. The CDR3 nucleotides are TGCGCCAGCAAGGGACAGGGGGCGGCGACTGAAGCTTTCTTT.

The chain carries TRBV11-2 and TRBJ2-1, with 9 bases fitting TRBD2. The germline CDR1 and CDR2 sequences are SGHAT and FQNNGV. This CDR3 region has 15 residues. Germline trimming cut 3 bases from V and 3 bases from J; bases unmatched to any gene: 3. Here the CDR3 DNA reads TGTGCCAGCAGCTTGAGCGGGGGGTACTACAATGAGCAGTTCTTC. Translation: CASSLSGGYYNEQFF.

The chain employs TRBV11-2 and TRBJ1-3; D gene unclear. Germline V lookup: CDR1 SGHAT, CDR2 FQNNGV. The CDR3 is 16 residues long. V was pared by 1 base and J by 0 bases, with 10 bases between. The CDR3, as DNA: TGTGCCAGCAGCTTAGGTTACAGCCACTCTGGAAACACCATATATTTT. Residues: CASSLGYSHSGNTIYF. Complete variable domain (other parts from reference TRBV11-2 and TRBJ1-3): EAGVAQSPRYKIIEKRQSVAFWCNPISGHATLYWYQQILGQGPKLLIQFQNNGVVDDSQLPKDRFSAERLKGVDSTLKIQPAKLEDSAVYLCASSLGYSHSGNTIYFGEGSWLTVV.

This rearrangement joins TRBV5-1 to TRBJ1-1; D may be TRBD1 (5 bases). The CDR3 length is 13 residues. With 0 bases removed from V and 10 bases from J, the gap between germline ends came to 13 bases. The germline V gene encodes CDR1 SGHRS and CDR2 YFSETQ. The CDR3 spells CASSLASQGAAFF. The CDR3 DNA follows: TGCGCCAGCAGCTTGGCTAGTCAGGGTGCAGCTTTCTTT. Full variable domain (remainder filled in from reference TRBV5-1 and TRBJ1-1): KAGVTQTPRYLIKTRGQQVTLSCSPISGHRSVSWYQQTPGQGLQFLFEYFSETQRNKGNFPGRFSGRQFSNSRSEMNVSTLELGDSALYLCASSLASQGAAFFGQGTRLTVV.

The rearrangement joins TRBV19 to TRBJ1-2; D is possibly TRBD1 (5 bases). The V and J ends lost 5 bases and 4 bases respectively, with 17 bases between them. CDR3 length equals 15 residues. Germline V CDR1 and CDR2: LNHDA, SQIVND (reference sequence). CDR3 coding DNA: TGTGCCAGTAGTTGGGGCCCCTTCGCTGGCTATGGCTACACCTTC. Encoded protein: CASSWGPFAGYGYTF.

The V call is TRBV6-5, the J call TRBJ1-5, with 7 nucleotides matching TRBD1. The CDR3 runs to 15 residues. V shed 6 bases, J shed 2 bases, and the junction held 7 bases outside the gene matches. Germline V gives CDR1 MNHEY, CDR2 SVGAGI. CDR3 residues: CASRIDRAGNQPQHF. CDR3 sequence (DNA): TGTGCCAGCAGGATCGACAGGGCGGGCAATCAGCCCCAGCATTTT.

J is TRBJ1-1 and V is TRBV2; a possible D gene is TRBD1 (6 bases). The germline gives CDR1 SNHLY, CDR2 FYNNEI. V was cut by 5 bases and J by 2 bases, with 9 bases left in between. The CDR3 has 13 residues. This CDR3 is CASSKDSNTEAFF. The CDR3 DNA reads as TGTGCCAGCAGTAAGGACAGCAACACTGAAGCTTTCTTT.

V usage is TRBV19 and J usage is TRBJ1-6, with 7 bases aligning to TRBD1. The CDR3 is made up of 15 amino acids. The germline V gene encodes CDR1 LNHDA and CDR2 SQIVND (reference sequence). V shed 5 bases, J shed 7 bases, and the junction held 8 bases outside the gene matches. Written as DNA, the CDR3 is TGTGCCAGTAGTCCCACCTCAGGGGGGAATTCACCCCTCCACTTT. Amino acids: CASSPTSGGNSPLHF.

This clone has just one count. The V and J genes are TRBV3-1 (or the pseudogene TRBV3-2) and TRBJ2-5; 11 bases fit TRBD2. The CDR3 sequence is 16 residues long. V shed 4 bases and J 4 bases; nucleotides not matched to a gene: 8. Germline V gene sequence: CDR1 LGHDT, CDR2 YNNKEL (reference sequence). CDR3 loop: CASSRGSGGAPETQYF. CDR3 DNA: TGTGCCAGCAGCCGCGGTAGCGGGGGGGCCCCAGAGACCCAGTACTTC.

The rearrangement uses TRBV7-2 and TRBJ1-2, with 8 nucleotides matching TRBD1. The CDR3 consists of 14 residues. Germline V lookup: CDR1 SGHTA, CDR2 FQGNSA. J was trimmed by 8 bases and V by 0 bases; bases with no gene match: 5. Here the CDR3 reads CASSLAQGARGYTF. CDR3 nucleotides: TGTGCCAGCAGCTTAGCTCAGGGGGCGCGGGGCTACACCTTC.

The rearrangement joins TRBV3-1 (or the pseudogene TRBV3-2) to TRBJ1-2; D remains ambiguous. The CDR3 extends over 14 amino acids. V was cut by 0 bases and J by 2 bases, with 7 bases left in between. Germline CDR1 LGHDT, CDR2 YNNKEL (reference sequence). CDR3 protein: CASSQDSGNYGYTF. The CDR3 DNA sequence: TGTGCCAGCAGCCAAGATTCGGGGAACTATGGCTACACCTTC.

This rearrangement joins TRBV20-1 to TRBJ2-2; the D gene is possibly TRBD2 (5 bases). The CDR3 contains 16 residues. CDR1 is DFQATT, CDR2 SNEGSKA, per germline (reference sequence). The germline V and J ends were trimmed by 3 bases and 1 base, with 15 bases remaining between them. In DNA form, the CDR3 reads TGCAGTGCTAGTAAGCCCCTTGGAGGGAACACCGGGGAGCTGTTTTTT. As protein: CSASKPLGGNTGELFF.

This clone was observed once. This sequence joins TRBV7-6 and TRBJ2-2; 12 positions match TRBD2. This CDR3 region has 18 residues. The J segment lost 5 bases and the V segment lost 3 bases, leaving 10 bases of the junction unmatched. Per germline, CDR1 SGHVS and CDR2 FNYEAQ. The CDR3 nucleotides read TGTGCCAGCAGCTTCATTCTACTAGCGGGGGGCCGGACCGGGGAGCTGTTTTTT. It yields the protein CASSFILLAGGRTGELFF.

The V and J genes are TRBV6-2 or TRBV6-3 and TRBJ2-3, with D possibly being TRBD2 (6 bases). Trimming left V 4 bases short and J 0 bases short, with 11 bases between. The CDR3 has 15 residues. Per the germline V gene, CDR1 is MNHEY and CDR2 is SVGEGT. Written as DNA, the CDR3 is TGTGCCAGCAGTTCCGTACTAGCTAGCACAGATACGCAGTATTTT. Residues: CASSSVLASTDTQYF.

Points on this clone: The same CDR3 is also encoded by other DNA sequences in this sample. This chain joins TRBV7-9 and TRBJ2-3; TRBD2 matches 9 bases. CDR3 length equals 14 residues. Germline V lookup: CDR1 SEHNR, CDR2 FQNEAQ (reference sequence). The ends lost 1 base at V and 4 bases at J; junction bases unmatched: 0. The CDR3 bases are TGTGCCAGCAGCTTAGGCGGGGGGGCAGATACGCAGTATTTT. Encoded protein: CASSLGGGADTQYF.

The chain couples TRBV10-3 to TRBJ1-3; D ambiguous. V lost 3 bases to trimming and J lost 0 bases, with 6 bases between them. Germline CDR1 is ENHRY and CDR2 is SYGVKD. This CDR3 comprises 14 residues. CDR3 DNA sequence: TGTGCCATCAGTGAAGTCAGCTCTGGAAACACCATATATTTT. Protein product: CAISEVSSGNTIYF.